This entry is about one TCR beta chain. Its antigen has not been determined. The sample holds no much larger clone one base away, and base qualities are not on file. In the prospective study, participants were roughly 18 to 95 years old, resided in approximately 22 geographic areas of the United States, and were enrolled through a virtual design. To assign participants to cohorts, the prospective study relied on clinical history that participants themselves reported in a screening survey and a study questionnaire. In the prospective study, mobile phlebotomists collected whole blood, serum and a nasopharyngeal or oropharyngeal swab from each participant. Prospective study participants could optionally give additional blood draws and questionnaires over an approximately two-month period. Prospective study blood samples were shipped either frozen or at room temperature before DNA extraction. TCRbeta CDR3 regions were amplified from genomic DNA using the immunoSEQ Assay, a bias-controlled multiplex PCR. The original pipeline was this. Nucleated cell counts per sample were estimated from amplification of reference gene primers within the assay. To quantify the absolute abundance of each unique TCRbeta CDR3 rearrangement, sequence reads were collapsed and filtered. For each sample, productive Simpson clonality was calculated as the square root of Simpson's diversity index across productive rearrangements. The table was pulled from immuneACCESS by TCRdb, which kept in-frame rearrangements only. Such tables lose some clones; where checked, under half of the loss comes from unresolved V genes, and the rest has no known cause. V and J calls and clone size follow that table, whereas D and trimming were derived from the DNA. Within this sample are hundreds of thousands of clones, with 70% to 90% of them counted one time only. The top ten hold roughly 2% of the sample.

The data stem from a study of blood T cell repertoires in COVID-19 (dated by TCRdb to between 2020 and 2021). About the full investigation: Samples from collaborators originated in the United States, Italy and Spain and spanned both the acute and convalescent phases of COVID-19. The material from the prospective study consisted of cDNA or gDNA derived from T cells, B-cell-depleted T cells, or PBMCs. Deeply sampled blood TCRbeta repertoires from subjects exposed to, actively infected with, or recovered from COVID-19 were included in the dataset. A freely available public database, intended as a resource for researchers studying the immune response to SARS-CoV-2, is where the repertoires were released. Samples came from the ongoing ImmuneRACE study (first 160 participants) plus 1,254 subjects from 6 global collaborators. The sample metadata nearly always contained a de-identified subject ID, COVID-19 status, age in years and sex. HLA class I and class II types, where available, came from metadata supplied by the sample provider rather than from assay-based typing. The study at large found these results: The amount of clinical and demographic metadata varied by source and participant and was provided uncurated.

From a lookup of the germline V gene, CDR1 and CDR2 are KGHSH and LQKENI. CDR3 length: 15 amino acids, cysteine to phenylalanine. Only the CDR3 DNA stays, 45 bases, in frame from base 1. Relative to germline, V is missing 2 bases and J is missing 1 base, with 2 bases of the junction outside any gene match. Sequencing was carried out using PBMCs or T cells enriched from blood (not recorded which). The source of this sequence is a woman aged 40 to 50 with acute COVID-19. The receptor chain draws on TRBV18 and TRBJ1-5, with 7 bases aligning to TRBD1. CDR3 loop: CASSPGTASNQPQHF. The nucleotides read TGTGCCAGCTCACCAGGGACAGCAAGCAATCAGCCCCAGCATTTT. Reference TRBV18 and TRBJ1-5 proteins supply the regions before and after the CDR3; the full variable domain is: NAGVMQNPRHLVRRRGQEARLRCSPMKGHSHVYWYRQLPEEGLKFMVYLQKENIIDESGMPKERFSAEFPKEGPSILRIQQVVRGDSAAYFCASSPGTASNQPQHFGDGTRLSIL.